A single sample gave rise to the 10 T cell receptor beta chains below, sequenced in a study of blood T cell repertoires in COVID-19. Repertoires were generated with immunoSEQ multiplex PCR, while TCRdb's copy carries only in-frame clones and drops some. The sample consists of roughly 220,000 clones, 80% to 90% of them appearing once. Sequencing was done on a sample of PBMCs or T cells enriched from blood (not recorded which). The receptors were gathered from a woman between 35 and 50 years old with acute COVID-19.

This sequence joins TRBV11-3 and TRBJ2-2, with D perhaps matching TRBD2 (5 bases). The CDR3 extends over 13 amino acids. With 8 bases removed from V and 4 bases from J, the gap between germline ends came to 11 bases. Germline CDR1 reads SGHNT; CDR2 reads YENEEA. Here the CDR3 DNA reads TGTGCCAGCGGTGGACTCCTCACCGGGGAGCTGTTTTTT. Translated, it gives CASGGLLTGELFF. The full variable domain, with the rest looked up from reference TRBV11-3 and TRBJ2-2, is EAGVVQSPRYKIIEKKQPVAFWCNPISGHNTLYWYLQNLGQGPELLIRYENEEAVDDSQLPKDRFSAERLKGVDSTLKIQPAELGDSAVYLCASGGLLTGELFFGEGSRLTVL.

This chain connects TRBV27 to TRBJ1-1, with 8 bases fitting TRBD1. There are 14 residues in the CDR3. In germline, CDR1 is MNHEY, CDR2 SMNVEV (reference sequence). Germline trimming cut 3 bases from V and 1 base from J; bases unmatched to any gene: 1. CDR3 nucleotide sequence: TGTGCCAGCAGTTTCGGACAGGGGAACACTGAAGCTTTCTTT. Translation gives CASSFGQGNTEAFF.

This chain links TRBV4-1 with TRBJ2-2; 13 nucleotides match TRBD2. The V gene end was trimmed by 4 bases and the J gene end by 6 bases; junction bases not matched to a gene: 5. CDR1 is MGHRA, CDR2 YSYEKL, per germline. The CDR3 contains 16 residues. The DNA for the CDR3 is TGCGCCAGCAGCCTAAGACTAGCGGGAGGCGCCGGGGAGCTGTTTTTT. Encoded protein: CASSLRLAGGAGELFF.

The chain links TRBV18 to TRBJ2-1; 9 bases align to TRBD1. Looked up from germline, CDR1 is KGHSH and CDR2 is LQKENI. The ends lost 4 bases at V and 1 base at J; junction bases unmatched: 2. The CDR3 is 15 residues long. The CDR3 loop reads CASSQQGASYNEQFF. CDR3 coding DNA: TGTGCCAGCTCACAACAGGGGGCTTCCTACAATGAGCAGTTCTTC.

The rearrangement links TRBV7-8 to TRBJ1-1; 10 bases are shared with TRBD1. The CDR3 spans 14 residues. Trimming at V came to 5 bases and at J to 6 bases, leaving 6 bases not matched to a gene. Germline-derived CDR1 and CDR2 are SGHVS and FQNEAQ. CDR3 protein: CASSPRTGGAEAFF. For the CDR3, the DNA is TGTGCCAGCAGCCCCCGGACAGGGGGTGCTGAAGCTTTCTTT.

The chain is built from TRBV14 and TRBJ1-1; D remains unclear. CDR3 size: 14 residues. CDR1 is SGHDN and CDR2 is FVKESK in the germline V gene. V was shortened by 1 base and J by 3 bases, with 9 bases between the two germline ends. The CDR3 DNA reads as TGTGCCAGCAGCCAAGGAATCCGCGACACTGAAGCTTTCTTT. It codes for CASSQGIRDTEAFF.

The chain uses TRBV10-3 and TRBJ2-6; the D is unclear. The CDR3 runs 15 residues. Trimming removed 1 base at V and 2 bases at J, with 6 bases between. In germline, CDR1 is ENHRY, CDR2 SYGVKD. Here the CDR3 DNA reads TGTGCCATCAGTGAGTGGCCAACTGGGGCCAACGTCCTGACTTTC. Its protein is CAISEWPTGANVLTF.

The chain recombines TRBV19 with TRBJ2-2, with 9 nucleotides matching TRBD2. The germline CDR1 and CDR2 sequences are LNHDA and SQIVND (reference sequence). This CDR3 is built from 15 residues. The J segment lost 4 bases and the V segment lost 5 bases, leaving 5 bases of the junction unmatched. The CDR3 is CASSDASGTTGELFF. CDR3 sequence (DNA): TGTGCCAGTAGTGATGCTAGCGGGACCACCGGGGAGCTGTTTTTT.

V and J are TRBV27 and TRBJ1-6; 9 positions agree with TRBD1. Germline trimming cut 6 bases from V and 0 bases from J; bases unmatched to any gene: 9. This CDR3 spans 18 amino acids. Germline lookup yields CDR1 MNHEY and CDR2 SMNVEV (reference sequence). CDR3 DNA sequence: TGTGCCAGCAGCAAGGGACAGGGAGGGGGCTCCTATAATTCACCCCTCCACTTT. Its translation is CASSKGQGGGSYNSPLHF.

This clone was recorded once. The chain couples TRBV19 to TRBJ1-5, with 12 positions matching TRBD1. The germline V gene encodes CDR1 LNHDA and CDR2 SQIVND (reference sequence). The ends lost 6 bases at V and 5 bases at J; junction bases unmatched: 11. The CDR3 has 17 amino acids. CDR3 amino acids: CASRNRDRGRGDQPQHF. Written as DNA, the CDR3 is TGTGCCAGTAGGAACCGGGACAGGGGGCGCGGGGATCAGCCCCAGCATTTT.